The 8 T cell receptor beta chains listed next were all sequenced from one sample in a study of blood T cell repertoires in COVID-19. Assay: immunoSEQ multiplex PCR; the TCRdb copy retains only in-frame clones and omits some. The data contain 110,000 to 150,000 clones, about 77% of them singletons. Material for sequencing was peripheral blood. The receptors stem from a man in his 60s with acute or convalescent COVID-19.

This chain connects TRBV7-9 to TRBJ1-3, with 10 bases fitting TRBD1. The CDR3 is 15 amino acids. With V trimmed by 10 bases and J by 0 bases, 6 bases remained unmatched. Germline loops: CDR1 SEHNR, CDR2 FQNEAQ (reference sequence). This CDR3 is CATGTGARSGNTIYF. The CDR3 DNA sequence: TGTGCCACCGGGACAGGGGCCCGCTCTGGAAACACCATATATTTT.

The chain carries TRBV7-2 and TRBJ2-7; weak D call: TRBD2 (5 bases). The CDR3 covers 14 residues. Trimming removed 1 base at V and 5 bases at J, with 12 bases between. Germline V CDR1 and CDR2: SGHTA, FQGNSA. The CDR3, as DNA: TGTGCCAGCAGCTTAGGTCGACTAACCCACGAGCAGTACTTC. Translated, it gives CASSLGRLTHEQYF.

Only a few counts were recorded for this clone. The gene calls are TRBV28 and TRBJ1-2, with 7 nucleotides matching TRBD1. This CDR3 contains 14 residues. Germline V gene data show CDR1 as MDHEN and CDR2 as SYDVKM. Trimming removed 5 bases from V and 3 bases from J; junction bases left unmatched: 6. CDR3 protein: CASSLRDSYYGYTF. The CDR3 coding sequence is TGTGCCAGCAGTCTGCGGGACAGCTACTATGGCTACACCTTC.

The J gene is TRBJ1-2, the V gene TRBV5-4; 9 bases align to TRBD1. With V trimmed by 0 bases and J by 8 bases, 8 bases remained unmatched. The CDR3 runs to 15 residues. In germline, CDR1 is SGHNT, CDR2 YYREEE (reference sequence). The DNA for the CDR3 is TGTGCCAGCAGCTTGGACCGGGGACAGGGAGGAGGCTACACCTTC. It is translated as CASSLDRGQGGGYTF.

V and J are TRBV18 and TRBJ2-6, with 8 positions matching TRBD1. Germline assignment: CDR1 KGHSH and CDR2 LQKENI. The CDR3 has 13 residues. Trimming at V came to 6 bases and at J to 12 bases, leaving 7 bases not matched to a gene. CDR3 sequence: CASSPGQDGVLTF. The DNA for the CDR3 is TGTGCCAGCTCGCCGGGACAGGACGGCGTCCTGACTTTC.

CDR3 sequence (DNA): TGTGCCAGCAGTTTCGAAGGACTCGGAACCTACGAGCAGTACTTC. Translation: CASSFEGLGTYEQYF. V is TRBV28 and J is TRBJ2-7; tentative D call: TRBD2 (5 bases). V lost 3 bases to trimming and J lost 2 bases, with 14 bases between them. The germline CDR1 and CDR2 sequences are MDHEN and SYDVKM. The CDR3 loop spans 15 amino acids.

The chain has TRBV25-1 and TRBJ2-7; weak D call: TRBD2 (6 bases). Germline V gene data show CDR1 as MGHDK and CDR2 as SYGVNS. V was cut by 3 bases and J by 4 bases, with 10 bases left in between. The CDR3 runs 13 residues. Here the CDR3 reads CASSEGGLYEQYF. CDR3 DNA sequence: TGTGCCAGCAGTGAGGGAGGTCTTTACGAGCAGTACTTC.

About this clone itself: Germline is not matched at one junction end, which may reflect a read error. The chain is built from TRBV25-1 and TRBJ2-2; D gene ambiguous. This CDR3 is built from 14 residues. Germline loops: CDR1 MGHDK, CDR2 SYGVNS. The CDR3 spells CASREFGGYGELFF. The CDR3 nucleotides read TGTGCCAGCAGGGAATTTGGCGGATACGGGGAGCTGTTTTTT.